This T cell receptor (beta chain) originates from a study of cytomegalovirus exposure and HLA in healthy donors. Whole-study context: Within an early data release were about 85 million unique TCRs drawn from HLA-typed donors.

The PCR ran on 60 Vbeta and 13 Jbeta primers. Clones were sequenced by immunoSEQ multiplex PCR, and TCRdb holds only the in-frame ones, with some missing. This table has about 150,000 clones, roughly 89% appearing once. Study findings and constraints: Later, an analysis showed that TCR beta chains associated with HLA were more clonally expanded than others that were equally common.

This CDR3 comprises 19 residues. J lost 1 base, V lost 3 bases, and 9 bases had no gene match. The germline CDR1 and CDR2 sequences are SEHNR and FQNEAQ (reference sequence). Concerning this clone itself: Antigen unknown.

This TCR came from a woman aged 30 to 39 in good health and CMV-seronegative. Material: PBMCs. The genes are TRBV7-9 and TRBJ2-1, with TRBD2 identical over 13 bases. The CDR3 spells CASSLPGLAGHSSYNEQFF. The CDR3 coding sequence is TGTGCCAGCAGCTTGCCGGGACTAGCGGGACACTCATCCTACAATGAGCAGTTCTTC. Based on the CDR3 plus reference TRBV7-9 and TRBJ2-1, the full variable domain is DTGVSQNPRHKITKRGQNVTFRCDPISEHNRLYWYRQTLGQGPEFLTYFQNEAQLEKSRLLSDRFSAERPKGSFSTLEIQRTEQGDSAMYLCASSLPGLAGHSSYNEQFFGPGTRLTVL.